The rows below give T cell receptor beta chains drawn from one sample of a study of blood T cell repertoires in COVID-19. Sequencing was performed with immunoSEQ multiplex PCR; in TCRdb, only in-frame clones are kept and a portion is missing. The sample lists roughly 190,000 clones; around 76% were seen once. Sequencing was performed on peripheral blood. The receptors stem from a woman aged 60-75 years with COVID-19, enrolled during active disease. Each CDR3 is given with its conserved first and last residue. A D gene is named only where the DNA matches it firmly. A clone size is listed for some rows: how often the clone was seen (once, few, many), or a class if it is expanded.

len	j_gene	d_gene	abundance	v_gene	CDR3nt	CDR3aa
13	TRBJ2-1	-	few	TRBV29-1	TGCAGCGTTGAGCCGGGGGGCGGGTATGAGCAGTTCTTC	CSVEPGGGYEQFF
14	TRBJ1-2	TRBD1	-	TRBV7-2	TGTGCCAGCAGCTTACGACAGGGGGCGCGTGGCTACACCTTC	CASSLRQGARGYTF
14	TRBJ2-3	TRBD1	-	TRBV11-3	TGTGCCAGCAGCCCCCACAGGGGGTCAGATACGCAGTATTTT	CASSPHRGSDTQYF
14	TRBJ1-5	-	few	TRBV28	TGTGCCAGCAGGGAATCTTGGGAGGATCAGCCCCAGCATTTT	CASRESWEDQPQHF
16	TRBJ2-1	-	-	TRBV21-1	TGTGCCAGCAGCAAAGCGACAGGGGACCGATCCAATGAGCAGTTCTTC	CASSKATGDRSNEQFF
11	TRBJ1-2	-	-	TRBV23-1	TGCGCCAGCAGTCCTCTACGTGGCTACACCTTC	CASSPLRGYTF
18	TRBJ1-5	TRBD1	-	TRBV19	TGTGCCAGTAGTACGACCGGGACAGGGCTAAATAGCAATCAGCCCCAGCATTTT	CASSTTGTGLNSNQPQHF
13	TRBJ2-2	-	-	TRBV27	TGTGCCAGCAATAATAAGAACACCGGGGAGCTGTTTTTT	CASNNKNTGELFF
14	TRBJ1-1	-	-	TRBV3-1/TRBV3-2	TGTGCCAGCAGCCTCGGGGGGGCTAGTACTGAAGCTTTCTTT	CASSLGGASTEAFF
15	TRBJ2-2	TRBD2	-	TRBV5-1	TGCGCCAGCAGGGCGGGGGGCCAGAACACCGGGGAGCTGTTTTTT	CASRAGGQNTGELFF
15	TRBJ1-4	-	-	TRBV3-1/TRBV3-2	TGTGCCAGCAGCCAAGTCTCACAGTCCAATGAAAAACTGTTTTTT	CASSQVSQSNEKLFF
17	TRBJ2-1	TRBD1	-	TRBV19	TGTGCCAGTAGTACAAGGGGCGGGACAGGGATGTACAATGAGCAGTTCTTC	CASSTRGGTGMYNEQFF
13	TRBJ1-6	-	few	TRBV28	TGTGCCAGCAGGGAGTTAGATAATTCACCCCTCCACTTT	CASRELDNSPLHF
16	TRBJ1-4	-	-	TRBV19	TGTGCCAGTAGTATAGCCTCCGGGACTTTTAATGAAAAACTGTTTTTT	CASSIASGTFNEKLFF
15	TRBJ1-1	-	-	TRBV5-4	TGTGCCAGCAGCTTTGGAGGGGCGAGGAACACTGAAGCTTTCTTT	CASSFGGARNTEAFF
12	TRBJ2-7	-	-	TRBV12-3/TRBV12-4	TGTGCCAGCAGTTTAATCGGCTACGAGCAGTACTTC	CASSLIGYEQYF
15	TRBJ2-2	TRBD2	-	TRBV5-4	TGTGCCAGCACCACTAGCGGGAGAAACACCGGGGAGCTGTTTTTT	CASTTSGRNTGELFF
15	TRBJ2-1	-	-	TRBV9	TGTGCCAGCAGCGTAGAGACTACCCCCCTATCCGAGCAGTTCTTC	CASSVETTPLSEQFF
13	TRBJ2-5	-	-	TRBV28	TGTGCCAGCAGTTTCCGGGGGCAAGAGACCCAGTACTTC	CASSFRGQETQYF
14	TRBJ1-5	-	-	TRBV15	TGTGCCACCAGCAGAGATCAGGGCAGTCAGCCCCAGCATTTT	CATSRDQGSQPQHF
13	TRBJ1-2	TRBD1	few	TRBV3-1/TRBV3-2	TGTGCCAGCAGCCCCCGGACAGGGGTAGACTACACCTTC	CASSPRTGVDYTF
15	TRBJ2-2	TRBD1	-	TRBV6-6	TGTGCCAGCAGCTCCGGGACAGGGGTATTAGGGGAGCTGTTTTTT	CASSSGTGVLGELFF
13	TRBJ2-3	-	-	TRBV10-3	TGTGCCATCAGCGACAGGTTGGCAGATACGCAGTATTTT	CAISDRLADTQYF
14	TRBJ2-5	-	-	TRBV11-3	TGTGCCAGCAGCTTAGGTCGCGGGATCCAGACCCAGTACTTC	CASSLGRGIQTQYF
14	TRBJ1-1	TRBD1	once	TRBV19	TGTGCCAGTAGTAGGCCTTGGGGGACAGGGGTAGCTTTCTTT	CASSRPWGTGVAFF
14	TRBJ1-5	-	once	TRBV28	TGTGCCAGCAGTTCGACAGGAGGCTATCAGCCCCAGCATTTT	CASSSTGGYQPQHF
13	TRBJ1-6	TRBD1	-	TRBV6-5	TGTGCCAGCAATGGACAGGGAGCTTCACCCCTCCACTTT	CASNGQGASPLHF
13	TRBJ2-1	TRBD2	-	TRBV5-1	TGCGCCAGCAGCTGGACTAGCGCGGAAAAGCAGTTCTTC	CASSWTSAEKQFF